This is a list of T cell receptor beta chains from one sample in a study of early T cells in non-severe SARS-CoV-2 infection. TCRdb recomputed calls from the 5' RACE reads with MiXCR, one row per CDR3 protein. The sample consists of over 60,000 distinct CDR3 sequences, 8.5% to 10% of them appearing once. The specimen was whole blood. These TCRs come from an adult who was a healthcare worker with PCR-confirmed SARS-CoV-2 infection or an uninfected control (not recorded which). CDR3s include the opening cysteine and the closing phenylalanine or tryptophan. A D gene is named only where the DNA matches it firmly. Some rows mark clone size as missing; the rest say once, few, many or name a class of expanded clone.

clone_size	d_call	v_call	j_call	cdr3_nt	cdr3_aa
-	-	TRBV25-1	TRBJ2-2	TGTGCCAGCATGGTGGCCAACACCGGGGAGCTGTTTTTT	CASMVANTGELFF
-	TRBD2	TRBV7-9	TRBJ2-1	TGTGCCAGCAGCTTAGGTAGCGGGAGGTTAAATGAGCAGTTCTTC	CASSLGSGRLNEQFF
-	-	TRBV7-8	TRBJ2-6	TGTGCCAGCAGCTTATGGATCTCTGGGGCCAACGTCCTGACTTTC	CASSLWISGANVLTF
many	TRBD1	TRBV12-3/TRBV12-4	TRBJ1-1	TGTGCCAGCAGTCACCGACAGGGTTGGACTGAAGCTTTCTTT	CASSHRQGWTEAFF
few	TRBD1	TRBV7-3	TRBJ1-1	TGTGCCAGCAGCTTACAGGGGGGGACTGAAGCTTTCTTT	CASSLQGGTEAFF
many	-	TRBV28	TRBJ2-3	TGTGCCAGCAGTTTCGATGGGACTAGCACAGATACGCAGTATTTT	CASSFDGTSTDTQYF
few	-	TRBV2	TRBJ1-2	TGTGCCAGCAGTGAGATGCGGCAGGGGATAAGTGGCTACACCTTC	CASSEMRQGISGYTF
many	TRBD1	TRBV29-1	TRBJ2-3	TGCAGCGCTGACAGGGGCAACACGCAGTATTTT	CSADRGNTQYF
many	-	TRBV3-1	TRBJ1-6	TGTGCCAGCAGCCAAGAAAGTCCCCCCTCCTATTCACCCCTCCACTTT	CASSQESPPSYSPLHF
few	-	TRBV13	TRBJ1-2	TGTGCCAGCAGCGCGTACGGGGTCAACTATGGCTACACCTTC	CASSAYGVNYGYTF
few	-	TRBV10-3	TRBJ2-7	TGTGCCATCAGTCATCCCGACAGAAGCGAGCAGTACTTC	CAISHPDRSEQYF
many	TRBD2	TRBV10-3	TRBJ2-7	TGTGCCATCAGCCTCGGACTAGCGGGAGTAAACGAGCAGTACTTC	CAISLGLAGVNEQYF
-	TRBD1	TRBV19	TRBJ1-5	TGTGCCAGTAGTATAGCGGGGACAGGGAGCAATCAGCCCCAGCATTTT	CASSIAGTGSNQPQHF
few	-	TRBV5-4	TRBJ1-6	TGTGCCAGCAGAGTTCCCGGGAACGATAATTCACCCCTCCACTTT	CASRVPGNDNSPLHF
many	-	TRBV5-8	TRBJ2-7	TGTGCCAGCACTTGGACAGCCTTCTTACCAGAATCCAGCTCCTACGAGCAGTACTTC	CASTWTAFLPESSSYEQYF
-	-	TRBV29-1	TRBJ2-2	TGCAGTGGCGGCAGGCCGAACACCGGGGAGCTGTTTTTT	CSGGRPNTGELFF
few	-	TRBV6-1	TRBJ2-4	TGTGCCAGCAGTGTCACGGTGGGTGTGAACATTCAGTACTTC	CASSVTVGVNIQYF
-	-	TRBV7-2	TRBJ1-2	TGTGCCAGCAGCTTACGGCAGGAATATGGCTACACCTTC	CASSLRQEYGYTF
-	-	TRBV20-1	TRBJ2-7	TGCAGTGCTGCTCCCGGGACCCAACCCACCTACGAGCAGTACTTC	CSAAPGTQPTYEQYF
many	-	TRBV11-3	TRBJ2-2	TGTGCCAGCAGCTTAGATCTGCAGGGGAACACCGGGGAGCTGTTTTTT	CASSLDLQGNTGELFF
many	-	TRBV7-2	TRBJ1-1	TGTGCCAGCAGCTTAAGATTGGGGGGCGAAGCTTTCTTT	CASSLRLGGEAFF
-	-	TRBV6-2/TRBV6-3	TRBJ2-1	TGTGCCAGCAGTTATCGGGACGGGACTCCCTTCTTC	CASSYRDGTPFF
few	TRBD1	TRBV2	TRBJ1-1	TGTGCCAGCAGCAATCGACAGGGAACTGAAGCTTTCTTT	CASSNRQGTEAFF
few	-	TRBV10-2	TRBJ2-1	TGCGCCACCCGCCTCATCCACAATGAGCAGTTCTTC	CATRLIHNEQFF
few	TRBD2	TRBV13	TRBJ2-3	TGTGCCAGCAGCTTAGGCCTGTGGACTAGCGGGAGCACAGATACGCAGTATTTT	CASSLGLWTSGSTDTQYF
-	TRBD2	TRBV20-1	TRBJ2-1	TGCAGTGCTAGAGATCCCCGGGAGGGCCCCCATGAGCAGTTCTTC	CSARDPREGPHEQFF
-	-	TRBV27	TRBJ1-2	TGTGCCAGCAAAAAGGAACAAGCGAACTATGGCTACACCTTC	CASKKEQANYGYTF
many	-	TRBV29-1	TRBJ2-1	TGCAGCGTTGACTGTCAGGCGGTGGACAATGAGCAGTTCTTC	CSVDCQAVDNEQFF
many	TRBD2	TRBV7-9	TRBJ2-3	TGTGCCAGCAGCTTTCGGACTAGCCGGGATACGCAGTATTTT	CASSFRTSRDTQYF
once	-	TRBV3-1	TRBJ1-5	TGTGCCAGCAGCCAAGATCAAGGTTTGCCCCAGCATTTT	CASSQDQGLPQHF
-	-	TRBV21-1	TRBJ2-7	TGTGCCAGCAGCACGAAAGGGACTAGCGGGAGGTTACCCTACGAGCAGTACTTC	CASSTKGTSGRLPYEQYF
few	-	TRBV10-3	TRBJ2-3	TGTGCCATCAGTGAGGGCGTCACAGATACGCAGTATTTT	CAISEGVTDTQYF
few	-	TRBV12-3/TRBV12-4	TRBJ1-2	TGTGCCAGCAGTGAGGGTGTCGACTATGGCTACACCTTC	CASSEGVDYGYTF
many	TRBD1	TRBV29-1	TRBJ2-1	TGCAGCGTGGAAACGGACAGGGGGCTTAATGAGCAGTTCTTC	CSVETDRGLNEQFF
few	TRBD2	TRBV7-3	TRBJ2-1	TGTGCCAGCAGCCCCAGCGGGACCCATGCCTACAATGAGCAGTTCTTC	CASSPSGTHAYNEQFF
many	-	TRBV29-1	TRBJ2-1	TGCAGCGTATCCGTCCGGAATGAGCAGTTCTTC	CSVSVRNEQFF
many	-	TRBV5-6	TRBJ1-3	TGTGCCAGCAGCGAATATGGGGGGCCCCATATCTCTGGAAACACCATATATTTT	CASSEYGGPHISGNTIYF
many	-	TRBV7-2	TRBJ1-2	TGTGCCAGCAGCTTAGCTTCTATGCCGGGACAAAACTATGGCTACACCTTC	CASSLASMPGQNYGYTF
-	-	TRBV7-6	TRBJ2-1	TGTGCCAGCAGCTTAGGACAGCAGCAGTTCTTC	CASSLGQQQFF
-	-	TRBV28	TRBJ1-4	TGTGCCAGCAGTTTACCATCGGTTTGGGAAAAACTGTTTTTT	CASSLPSVWEKLFF
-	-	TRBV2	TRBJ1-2	TGTGCCAGCAGCCATGGTGACAGGCCTAGGGACTATGGCTACACCTTC	CASSHGDRPRDYGYTF
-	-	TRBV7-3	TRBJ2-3	TGTGCCAGCAGCCCAGAGGGTGGAGGGGATACGCAGTATTTT	CASSPEGGGDTQYF
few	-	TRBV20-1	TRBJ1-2	TGCAGTGCTAAGGAGCCAGGCGGGCGTCGGGGCTACACCTTC	CSAKEPGGRRGYTF
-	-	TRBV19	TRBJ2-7	TGTGCCAGTAGTGACCGGGCCCGGGGCGGGTACGAGCAGTACTTC	CASSDRARGGYEQYF
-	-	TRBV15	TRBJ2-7	TGTGCCACCAGCAGAGATCGCCAGGGGCACGAGCAGTACTTC	CATSRDRQGHEQYF